A selection of T cell receptor beta chains follows, all from one sample in a study of blood T cell repertoires in COVID-19. Some clones are missing from TCRdb's copy, which holds only in-frame ones; the method was immunoSEQ multiplex PCR. The data show about 370,000 clones, about nine tenths seen once. The source material was PBMCs or T cells enriched from blood (not recorded which). The receptors stem from a woman younger than 45 who had recovered from COVID-19. Both conserved end residues are part of each CDR3. D genes are given only for firm matches. For some rows the clone size is stated as once, few or many, or as a class when expanded; others skip it.

CDR3 protein: CATKALDINEQYF
CDR3 DNA: TGTGCCACCAAGGCACTAGATATAAACGAGCAGTACTTC
J gene: TRBJ2-7
clone size: once
D gene: NA
V gene: TRBV2

CDR3 protein: CASSPVRAQYF
CDR3 DNA: TGTGCCAGCAGCCCGGTTCGTGCGCAGTACTTC
J gene: TRBJ2-7
clone size: NA
D gene: NA
V gene: TRBV11-2

CDR3 protein: CASTGHRRETQYF
CDR3 DNA: TGTGCCAGTACCGGACACCGCAGGGAGACCCAGTACTTC
J gene: TRBJ2-5
clone size: NA
D gene: NA
V gene: TRBV19

CDR3 protein: CASSVRAGTIGNTIYF
CDR3 DNA: TGTGCCAGCAGCGTAAGAGCCGGGACAATCGGAAACACCATATATTTT
J gene: TRBJ1-3
clone size: once
D gene: NA
V gene: TRBV7-9

CDR3 protein: CASSYDRTSSYNSPLHF
CDR3 DNA: TGTGCCAGCAGCTACGACAGAACGAGCTCCTATAATTCACCCCTCCACTTT
J gene: TRBJ1-6
clone size: NA
D gene: NA
V gene: TRBV7-8

CDR3 protein: CASSLGQGANGYTF
CDR3 DNA: TGTGCCAGCAGCTTGGGACAGGGGGCTAATGGCTACACCTTC
J gene: TRBJ1-2
clone size: NA
D gene: TRBD1
V gene: TRBV5-6

CDR3 protein: CASSSVPGLGTDTQYF
CDR3 DNA: TGTGCCAGCAGCTCAGTCCCGGGGTTGGGCACAGATACGCAGTATTTT
J gene: TRBJ2-3
clone size: once
D gene: NA
V gene: TRBV14

CDR3 protein: CASSDAGQGRGYTF
CDR3 DNA: TGTGCCAGCAGTGATGCGGGACAGGGTCGAGGCTACACCTTC
J gene: TRBJ1-2
clone size: NA
D gene: TRBD1
V gene: TRBV25-1

CDR3 protein: CASSQDLEFGNTIYF
CDR3 DNA: TGTGCCAGCAGCCAAGATCTTGAGTTTGGAAACACCATATATTTT
J gene: TRBJ1-3
clone size: NA
D gene: NA
V gene: TRBV4-2

CDR3 protein: CAWGPAGAGDYGYTF
CDR3 DNA: TGTGCCTGGGGCCCGGCGGGGGCGGGTGACTATGGCTACACCTTC
J gene: TRBJ1-2
clone size: once
D gene: NA
V gene: TRBV30

CDR3 protein: CSASPGTNEKLFF
CDR3 DNA: TGCAGTGCTAGTCCCGGGACTAATGAAAAACTGTTTTTT
J gene: TRBJ1-4
clone size: NA
D gene: NA
V gene: TRBV20-1

CDR3 protein: CASSARTGGVNEQFF
CDR3 DNA: TGCGCCAGCAGTGCTCGGACAGGGGGTGTCAATGAGCAGTTCTTC
J gene: TRBJ2-1
clone size: NA
D gene: TRBD1
V gene: TRBV10-1

CDR3 protein: CASSQDPGGIDRVKAFF
CDR3 DNA: TGCGCCAGCAGCCAAGATCCGGGGGGGATTGACCGCGTAAAAGCTTTCTTT
J gene: TRBJ1-1
clone size: NA
D gene: NA
V gene: TRBV4-1

CDR3 protein: CASSISRGANYGYTF
CDR3 DNA: TGCGCCAGCAGCATTAGCAGGGGGGCTAACTATGGCTACACCTTC
J gene: TRBJ1-2
clone size: NA
D gene: TRBD1
V gene: TRBV5-1